The sequence of this T cell receptor (beta chain) was determined in a study of T-cell reconstitution after alpha-beta-depleted transplantation in children. General study results and limits: Reportedly, only several hundred clones from non-depleted graft cells drove alpha-beta T-cell counts at about two months. Newly generated T cells supplied most T-cell counts and diversity one year post-transplant.

This clonotype was picked up a small number of times. Its antigen is unknown. CDR3 length equals 15 residues. J lost 0 bases, V lost 6 bases, and 9 bases had no gene match. The germline V gene has CDR1 DFQATT and CDR2 SNEGSKA (reference sequence). Unique molecular identifiers were used in preparing the TCRbeta library. A single record per CDR3 protein comes from TCRdb applying MiXCR to the PCR reads. This table holds about 250,000 distinct CDR3 sequences, roughly a quarter found once. The rearrangement links TRBV20-1 to TRBJ2-7; 9 positions agree with TRBD1. The specimen comprised PBMCs, mostly from graft donor cells, sampled 360 days after TCRalphabeta/CD19-depleted stem cell transplant. The TCR comes from a female patient aged 2 to 10 who had a stem cell transplant for congenital amegakaryocytic thrombocytopenia, so the T cells may come from the graft donor. The CDR3 nucleotides read TGCAGTGCGACCTCCGGGACAGGGATCTCCTACGAGCAGTACTTC. Translation gives CSATSGTGISYEQYF.